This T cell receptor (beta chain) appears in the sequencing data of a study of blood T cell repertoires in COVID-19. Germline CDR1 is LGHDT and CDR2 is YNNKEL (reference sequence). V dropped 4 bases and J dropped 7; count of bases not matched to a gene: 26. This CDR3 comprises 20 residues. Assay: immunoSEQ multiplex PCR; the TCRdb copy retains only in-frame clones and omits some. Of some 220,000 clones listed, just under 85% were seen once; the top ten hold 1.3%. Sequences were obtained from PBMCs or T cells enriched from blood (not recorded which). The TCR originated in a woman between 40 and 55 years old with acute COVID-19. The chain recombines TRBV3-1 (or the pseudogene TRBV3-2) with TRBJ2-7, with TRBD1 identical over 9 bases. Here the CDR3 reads CASSPQPATGGARALSEQYF. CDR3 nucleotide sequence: TGTGCCAGCAGCCCCCAGCCGGCCACAGGGGGCGCCCGGGCTTTGTCTGAGCAGTACTTC.